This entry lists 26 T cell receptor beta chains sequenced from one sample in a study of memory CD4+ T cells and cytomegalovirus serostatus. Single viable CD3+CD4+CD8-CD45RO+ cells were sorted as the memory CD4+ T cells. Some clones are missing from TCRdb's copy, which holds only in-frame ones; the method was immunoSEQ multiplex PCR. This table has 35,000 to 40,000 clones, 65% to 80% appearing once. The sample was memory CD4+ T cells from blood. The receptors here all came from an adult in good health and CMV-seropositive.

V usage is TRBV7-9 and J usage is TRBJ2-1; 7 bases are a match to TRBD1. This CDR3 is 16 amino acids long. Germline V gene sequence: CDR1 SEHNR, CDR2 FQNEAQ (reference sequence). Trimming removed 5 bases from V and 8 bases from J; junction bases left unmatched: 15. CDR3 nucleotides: TGTGCCAGCAGCCTGCTACAGGGGAGCCGGTTCCATGAGCAGTTCTTC. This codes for CASSLLQGSRFHEQFF.

The CDR3 region has the DNA TGCGCCAGCAGCTTGGCAGGACCTAACACCGGGGAGCTGTTTTTT. Its protein is CASSLAGPNTGELFF. The chain carries TRBV5-1 and TRBJ2-2; D is unclear. CDR1 is SGHRS and CDR2 is YFSETQ in the germline V gene. The V end lost 0 bases, the J end lost 2 bases, and 8 bases lay between the germline ends. The CDR3 sequence is 15 residues long.

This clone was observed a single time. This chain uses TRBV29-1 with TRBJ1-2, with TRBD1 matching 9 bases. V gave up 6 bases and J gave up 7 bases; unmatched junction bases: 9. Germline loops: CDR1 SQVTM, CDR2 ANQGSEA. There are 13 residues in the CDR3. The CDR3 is CSVDGQGPGGYTF. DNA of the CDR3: TGCAGCGTCGACGGACAGGGGCCAGGTGGCTACACCTTC. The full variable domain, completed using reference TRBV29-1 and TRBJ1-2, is SAVISQKPSRDICQRGTSLTIQCQVDSQVTMMFWYRQQPGQSLTLIATANQGSEATYESGFVIDKFPISRPNLTFSTLTVSNMSPEDSSIYLCSVDGQGPGGYTFGSGTRLTVV.

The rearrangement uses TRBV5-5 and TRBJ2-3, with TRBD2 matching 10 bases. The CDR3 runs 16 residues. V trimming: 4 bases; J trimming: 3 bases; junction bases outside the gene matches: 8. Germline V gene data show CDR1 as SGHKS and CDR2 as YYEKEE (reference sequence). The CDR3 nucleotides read TGTGCCAGCAGCCCAAGAAGCGGGGGGGTAACAGATACGCAGTATTTT. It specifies CASSPRSGGVTDTQYF. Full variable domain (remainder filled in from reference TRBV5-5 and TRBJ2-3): DAGVTQSPTHLIKTRGQQVTLRCSPISGHKSVSWYQQVLGQGPQFIFQYYEKEERGRGNFPDRFSARQFPNYSSELNVNALLLGDSALYLCASSPRSGGVTDTQYFGPGTRLTVL.

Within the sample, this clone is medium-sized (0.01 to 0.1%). The CDR3 DNA sequence: TGTGCCAGCAGCTTAGATGGGCGGGAAGGGAACACTGAAGCTTTCTTT. Amino acid sequence: CASSLDGREGNTEAFF. The chain combines TRBV11-3 with TRBJ1-1, with D unclear. The V gene's germline CDR1 is SGHNT and CDR2 YENEEA. Trimming took 0 bases from V and 1 from J, leaving 12 bases between them. The CDR3 runs 16 residues.

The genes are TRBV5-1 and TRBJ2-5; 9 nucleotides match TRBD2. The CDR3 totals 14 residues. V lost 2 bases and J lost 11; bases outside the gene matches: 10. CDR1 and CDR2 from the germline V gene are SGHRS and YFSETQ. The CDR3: CASSFGGGAVEQYF. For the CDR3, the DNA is TGCGCCAGCAGCTTTGGCGGGGGGGCCGTTGAGCAGTACTTC.

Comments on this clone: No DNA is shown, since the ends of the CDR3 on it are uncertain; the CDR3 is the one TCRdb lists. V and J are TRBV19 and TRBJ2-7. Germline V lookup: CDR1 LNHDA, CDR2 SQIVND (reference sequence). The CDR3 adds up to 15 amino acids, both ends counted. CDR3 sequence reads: CASSTSGLPSAEQYF.

The CDR3 protein is CASTQGSNQPQHF. The CDR3 DNA reads TGTGCCAGTACACAGGGGAGCAATCAGCCCCAGCATTTT. This chain joins TRBV28 and TRBJ1-5; 7 bases match TRBD1. This CDR3 contains 13 residues. CDR1 and CDR2 from the germline V gene are MDHEN and SYDVKM. Trimming cost V 9 bases and J 1 base; bases outside gene matches: 3.

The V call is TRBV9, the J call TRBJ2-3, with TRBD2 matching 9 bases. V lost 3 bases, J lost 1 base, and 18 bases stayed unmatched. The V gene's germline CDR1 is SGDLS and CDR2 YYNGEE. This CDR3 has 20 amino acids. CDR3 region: CASSAREGGGAGGGTDTQYF. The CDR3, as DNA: TGTGCCAGCAGCGCCCGGGAGGGCGGGGGGGCCGGTGGGGGCACAGATACGCAGTATTTT.

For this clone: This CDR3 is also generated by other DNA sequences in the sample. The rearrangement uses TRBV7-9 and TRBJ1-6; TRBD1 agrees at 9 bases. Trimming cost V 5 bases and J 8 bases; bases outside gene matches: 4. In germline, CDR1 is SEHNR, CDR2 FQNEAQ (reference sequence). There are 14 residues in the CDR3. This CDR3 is CASSLQGADSPLHF. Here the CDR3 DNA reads TGTGCCAGCAGCCTACAGGGGGCAGATTCACCCCTCCACTTT.

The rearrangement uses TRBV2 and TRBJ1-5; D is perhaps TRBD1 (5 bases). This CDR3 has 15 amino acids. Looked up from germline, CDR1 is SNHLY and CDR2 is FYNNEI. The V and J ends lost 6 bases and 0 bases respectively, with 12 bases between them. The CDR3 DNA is TGTGCCAGCAGACTTCGCGGGGGTAGCAATCAGCCCCAGCATTTT. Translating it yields CASRLRGGSNQPQHF.

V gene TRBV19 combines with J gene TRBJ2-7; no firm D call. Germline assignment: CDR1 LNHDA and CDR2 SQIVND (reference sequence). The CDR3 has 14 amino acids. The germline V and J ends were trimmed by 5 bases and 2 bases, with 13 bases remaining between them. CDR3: CASSPHSGTYEQYF. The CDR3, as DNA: TGTGCCAGTAGTCCCCACAGTGGGACCTACGAGCAGTACTTC.

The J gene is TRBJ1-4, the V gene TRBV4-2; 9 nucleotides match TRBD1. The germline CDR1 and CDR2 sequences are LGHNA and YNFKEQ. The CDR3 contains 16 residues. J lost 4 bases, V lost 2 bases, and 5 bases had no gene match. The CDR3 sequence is CASSQQQGADNEKLFF. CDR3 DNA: TGTGCCAGCAGCCAACAACAGGGGGCGGATAATGAAAAACTGTTTTTT.

CDR3: CASSEGDGNSPLHF. The CDR3 nucleotides read TGTGCCAGCAGTGAAGGGGACGGAAATTCACCCCTCCACTTT. The J gene is TRBJ1-6, the V gene TRBV6-5; the D gene is possibly TRBD1 (5 bases). CDR1 MNHEY and CDR2 SVGAGI come from the germline V gene. The CDR3 runs to 14 residues. V lost 5 bases to trimming and J lost 7 bases, with 12 bases between them.

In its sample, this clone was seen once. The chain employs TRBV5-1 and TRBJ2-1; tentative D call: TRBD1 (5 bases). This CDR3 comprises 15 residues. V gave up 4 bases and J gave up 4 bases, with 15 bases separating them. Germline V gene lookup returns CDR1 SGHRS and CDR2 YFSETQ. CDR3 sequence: CASSPGAPGYNEQFF. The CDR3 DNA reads TGCGCCAGCAGCCCCGGAGCCCCAGGGTACAATGAGCAGTTCTTC.

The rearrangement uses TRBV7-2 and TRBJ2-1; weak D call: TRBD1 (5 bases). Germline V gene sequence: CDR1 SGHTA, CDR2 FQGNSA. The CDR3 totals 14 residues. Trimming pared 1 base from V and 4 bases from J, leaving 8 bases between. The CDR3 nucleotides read TGTGCCAGCAGCTTAGAGGGGCTGTACAATGAGCAGTTCTTC. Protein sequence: CASSLEGLYNEQFF.

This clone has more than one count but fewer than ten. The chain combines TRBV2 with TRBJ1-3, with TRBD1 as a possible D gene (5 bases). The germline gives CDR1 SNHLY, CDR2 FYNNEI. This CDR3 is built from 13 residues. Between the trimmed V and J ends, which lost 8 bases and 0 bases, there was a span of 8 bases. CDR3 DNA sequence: TGTGCCAGCGGGACTCTCTCTGGAAACACCATATATTTT. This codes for CASGTLSGNTIYF.

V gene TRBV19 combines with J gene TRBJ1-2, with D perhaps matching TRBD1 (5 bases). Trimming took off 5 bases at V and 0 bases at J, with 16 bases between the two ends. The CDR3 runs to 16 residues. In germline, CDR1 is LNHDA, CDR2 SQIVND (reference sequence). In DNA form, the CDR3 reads TGTGCCAGTAGTGTCCGGACACGCGGCTCTAACTATGGCTACACCTTC. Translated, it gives CASSVRTRGSNYGYTF. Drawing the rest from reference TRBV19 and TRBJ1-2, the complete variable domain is DGGITQSPKYLFRKEGQNVTLSCEQNLNHDAMYWYRQDPGQGLRLIYYSQIVNDFQKGDIAEGYSVSREKKESFPLTVTSAQKNPTAFYLCASSVRTRGSNYGYTFGSGTRLTVV.

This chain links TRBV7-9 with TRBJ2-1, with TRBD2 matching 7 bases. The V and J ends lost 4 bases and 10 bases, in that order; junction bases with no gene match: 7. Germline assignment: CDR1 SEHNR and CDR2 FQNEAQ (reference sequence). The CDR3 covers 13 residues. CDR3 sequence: CASSSSGTMEQFF. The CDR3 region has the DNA TGTGCCAGCAGCTCCTCCGGGACTATGGAGCAGTTCTTC.

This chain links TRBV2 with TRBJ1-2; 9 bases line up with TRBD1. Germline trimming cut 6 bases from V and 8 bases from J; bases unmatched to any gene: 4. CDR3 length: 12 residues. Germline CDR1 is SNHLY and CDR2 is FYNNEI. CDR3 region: CASRADRGGYTF. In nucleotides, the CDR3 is TGTGCCAGCAGGGCTGACAGGGGGGGCTACACCTTC.

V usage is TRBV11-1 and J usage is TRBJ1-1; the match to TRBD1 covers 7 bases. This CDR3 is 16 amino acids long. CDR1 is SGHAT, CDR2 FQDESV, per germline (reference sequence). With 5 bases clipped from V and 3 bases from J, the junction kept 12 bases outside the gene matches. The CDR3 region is CASSKSRDSRDTEAFF. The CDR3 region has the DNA TGTGCCAGCAGCAAATCCCGGGACAGTCGGGACACTGAAGCTTTCTTT.

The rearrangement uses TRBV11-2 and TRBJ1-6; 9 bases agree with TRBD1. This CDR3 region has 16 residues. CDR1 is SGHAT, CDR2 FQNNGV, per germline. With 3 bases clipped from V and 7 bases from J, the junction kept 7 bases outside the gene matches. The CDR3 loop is CASSLDRGVGNSPLHF. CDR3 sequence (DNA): TGTGCCAGCAGCTTGGACAGGGGAGTGGGGAATTCACCCCTCCACTTT.

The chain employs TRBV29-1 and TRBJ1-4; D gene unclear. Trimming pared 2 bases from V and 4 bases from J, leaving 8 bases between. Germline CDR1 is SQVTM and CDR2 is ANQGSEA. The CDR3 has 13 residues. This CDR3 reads CSVERDGNEKLFF. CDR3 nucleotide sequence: TGCAGCGTTGAACGCGACGGTAATGAAAAACTGTTTTTT. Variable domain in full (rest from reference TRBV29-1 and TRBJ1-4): SAVISQKPSRDICQRGTSLTIQCQVDSQVTMMFWYRQQPGQSLTLIATANQGSEATYESGFVIDKFPISRPNLTFSTLTVSNMSPEDSSIYLCSVERDGNEKLFFGSGTQLSVL.

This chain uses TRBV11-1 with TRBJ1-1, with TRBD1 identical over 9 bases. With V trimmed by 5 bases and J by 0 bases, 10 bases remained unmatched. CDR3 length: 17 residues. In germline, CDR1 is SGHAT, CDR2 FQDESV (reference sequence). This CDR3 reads CASSRGQGYQMNTEAFF. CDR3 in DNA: TGTGCCAGCAGCCGGGGACAGGGATACCAGATGAACACTGAAGCTTTCTTT.

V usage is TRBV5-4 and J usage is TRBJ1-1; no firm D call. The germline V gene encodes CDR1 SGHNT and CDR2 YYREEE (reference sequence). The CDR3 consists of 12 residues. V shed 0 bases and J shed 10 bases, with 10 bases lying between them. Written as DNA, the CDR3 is TGTGCCAGCAGCTTGGACCGAAGTGGAGCTTTCTTT. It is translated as CASSLDRSGAFF.

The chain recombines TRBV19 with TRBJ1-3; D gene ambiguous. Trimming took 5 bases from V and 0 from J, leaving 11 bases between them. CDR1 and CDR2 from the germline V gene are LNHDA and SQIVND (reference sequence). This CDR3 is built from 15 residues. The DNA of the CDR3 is TGTGCCAGTAGTTCCTTCAGGAGCTCTGGAAACACCATATATTTT. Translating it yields CASSSFRSSGNTIYF.